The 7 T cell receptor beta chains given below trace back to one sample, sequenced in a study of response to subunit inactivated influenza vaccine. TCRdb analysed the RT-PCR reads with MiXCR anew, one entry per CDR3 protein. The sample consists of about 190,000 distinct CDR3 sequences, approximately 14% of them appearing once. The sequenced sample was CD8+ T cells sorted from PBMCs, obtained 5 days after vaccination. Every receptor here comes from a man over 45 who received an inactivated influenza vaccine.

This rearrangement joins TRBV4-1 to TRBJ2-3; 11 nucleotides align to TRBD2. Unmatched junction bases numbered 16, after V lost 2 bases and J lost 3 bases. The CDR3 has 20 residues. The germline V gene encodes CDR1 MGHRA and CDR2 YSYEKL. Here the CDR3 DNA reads TGCGCCAGCAGCCAATCCCGGCCGGGACTAGCGGAATTCGGTACAGATACGCAGTATTTT. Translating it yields CASSQSRPGLAEFGTDTQYF.

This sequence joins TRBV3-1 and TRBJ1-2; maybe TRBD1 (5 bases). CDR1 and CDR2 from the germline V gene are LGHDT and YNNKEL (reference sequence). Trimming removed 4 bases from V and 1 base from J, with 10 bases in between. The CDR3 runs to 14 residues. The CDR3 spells CASSPRQINYGYTF. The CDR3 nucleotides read TGTGCCAGCAGCCCCAGACAGATTAACTATGGCTACACCTTC.

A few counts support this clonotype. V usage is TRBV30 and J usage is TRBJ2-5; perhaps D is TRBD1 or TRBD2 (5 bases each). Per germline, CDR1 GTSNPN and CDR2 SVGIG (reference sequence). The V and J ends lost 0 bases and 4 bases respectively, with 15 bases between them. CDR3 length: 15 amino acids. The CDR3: CAWSVWVWGIETQYF. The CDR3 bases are TGTGCCTGGAGTGTATGGGTCTGGGGGATAGAGACCCAGTACTTC.

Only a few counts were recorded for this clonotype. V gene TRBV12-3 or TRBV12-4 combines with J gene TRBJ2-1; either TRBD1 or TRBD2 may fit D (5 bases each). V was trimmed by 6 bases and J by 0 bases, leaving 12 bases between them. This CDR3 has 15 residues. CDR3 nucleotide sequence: TGTGCCAGCAGCCAGGGACGGATCTCCTACAATGAGCAGTTCTTC. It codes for CASSQGRISYNEQFF.

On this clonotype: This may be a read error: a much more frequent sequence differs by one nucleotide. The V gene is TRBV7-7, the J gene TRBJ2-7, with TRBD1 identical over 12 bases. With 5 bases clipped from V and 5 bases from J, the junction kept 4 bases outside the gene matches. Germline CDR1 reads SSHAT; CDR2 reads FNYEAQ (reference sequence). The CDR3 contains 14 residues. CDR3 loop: CASSPGQGAHEQYF. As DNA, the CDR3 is TGTGCCAGCAGCCCGGGACAGGGGGCCCACGAGCAGTACTTC. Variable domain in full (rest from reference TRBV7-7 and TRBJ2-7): GAGVSQSPRYKVTKRGQDVTLRCDPISSHATLYWYQQALGQGPEFLTYFNYEAQPDKSGLPSDRFSAERPEGSISTLTIQRTEQRDSAMYRCASSPGQGAHEQYFGPGTRLTVT.

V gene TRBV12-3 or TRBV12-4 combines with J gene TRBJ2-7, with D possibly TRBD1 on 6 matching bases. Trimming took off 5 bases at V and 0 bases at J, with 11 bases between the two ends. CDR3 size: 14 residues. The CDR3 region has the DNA TGTGCCAGCAGTCAGACAGGTTTCTCCTACGAGCAGTACTTC. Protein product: CASSQTGFSYEQYF.

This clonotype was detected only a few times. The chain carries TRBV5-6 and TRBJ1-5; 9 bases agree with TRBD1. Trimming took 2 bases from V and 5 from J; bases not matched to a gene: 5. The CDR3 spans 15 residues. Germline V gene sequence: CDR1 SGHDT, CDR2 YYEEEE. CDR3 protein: CASSFGTGPDQPQHF. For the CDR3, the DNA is TGTGCCAGCAGCTTTGGGACAGGGCCAGATCAGCCCCAGCATTTT.